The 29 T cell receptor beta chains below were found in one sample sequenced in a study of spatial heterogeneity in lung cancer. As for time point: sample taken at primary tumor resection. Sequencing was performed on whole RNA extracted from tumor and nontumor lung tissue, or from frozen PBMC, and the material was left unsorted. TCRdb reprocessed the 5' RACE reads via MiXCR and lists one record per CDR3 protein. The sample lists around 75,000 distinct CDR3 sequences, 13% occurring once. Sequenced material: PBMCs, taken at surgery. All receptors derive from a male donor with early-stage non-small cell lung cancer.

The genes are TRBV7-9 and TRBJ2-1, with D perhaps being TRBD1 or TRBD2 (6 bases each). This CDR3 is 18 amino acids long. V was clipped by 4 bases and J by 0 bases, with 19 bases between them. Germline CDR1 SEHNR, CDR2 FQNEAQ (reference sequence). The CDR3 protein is CASSSPGGGASSYNEQFF. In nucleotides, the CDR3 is TGTGCCAGCAGCTCGCCTGGGGGCGGGGCCAGCTCCTACAATGAGCAGTTCTTC.

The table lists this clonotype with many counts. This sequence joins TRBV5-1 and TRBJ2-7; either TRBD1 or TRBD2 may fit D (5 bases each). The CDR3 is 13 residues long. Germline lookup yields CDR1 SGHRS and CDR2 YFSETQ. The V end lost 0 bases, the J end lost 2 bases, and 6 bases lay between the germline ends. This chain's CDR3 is CASSLGGPYEQYF. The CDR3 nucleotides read TGCGCCAGCAGCTTGGGGGGACCCTACGAGCAGTACTTC.

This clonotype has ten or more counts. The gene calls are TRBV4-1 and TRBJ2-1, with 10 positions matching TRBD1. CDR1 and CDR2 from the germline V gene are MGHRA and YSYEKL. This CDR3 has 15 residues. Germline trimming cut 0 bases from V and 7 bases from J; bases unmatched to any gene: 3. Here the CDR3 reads CASSQDWTGGNEQFF. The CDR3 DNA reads TGCGCCAGCAGCCAAGATTGGACAGGGGGAAATGAGCAGTTCTTC.

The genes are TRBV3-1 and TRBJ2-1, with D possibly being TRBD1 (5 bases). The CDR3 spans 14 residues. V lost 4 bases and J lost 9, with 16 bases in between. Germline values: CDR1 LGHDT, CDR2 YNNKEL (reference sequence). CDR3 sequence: CASSRMGLPGEQFF. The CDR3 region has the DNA TGTGCCAGCAGCCGGATGGGGCTGCCTGGTGAGCAGTTCTTC.

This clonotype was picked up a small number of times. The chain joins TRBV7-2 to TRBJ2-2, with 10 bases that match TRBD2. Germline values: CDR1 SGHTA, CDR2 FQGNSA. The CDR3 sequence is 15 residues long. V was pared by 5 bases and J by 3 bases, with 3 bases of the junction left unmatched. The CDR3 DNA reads TGTGCCAGCAGCCCTAGCGGGAGTTACACCGGGGAGCTGTTTTTT. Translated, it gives CASSPSGSYTGELFF.

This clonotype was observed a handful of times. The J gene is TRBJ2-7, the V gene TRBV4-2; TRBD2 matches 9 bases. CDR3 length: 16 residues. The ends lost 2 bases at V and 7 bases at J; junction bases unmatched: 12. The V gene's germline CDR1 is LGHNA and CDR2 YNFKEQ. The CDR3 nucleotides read TGTGCCAGCAGCCAAAGCGGGAGGCAGGCTGCGGAGGAGCAGTACTTC. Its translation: CASSQSGRQAAEEQYF.

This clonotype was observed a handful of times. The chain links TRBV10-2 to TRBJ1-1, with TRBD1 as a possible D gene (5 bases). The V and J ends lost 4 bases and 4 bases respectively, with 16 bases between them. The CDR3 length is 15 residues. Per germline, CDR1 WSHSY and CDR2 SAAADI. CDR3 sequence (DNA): TGCGCCAGCAGTGTGGGGCCGGGCACCGGCACTGAAGCTTTCTTT. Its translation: CASSVGPGTGTEAFF.

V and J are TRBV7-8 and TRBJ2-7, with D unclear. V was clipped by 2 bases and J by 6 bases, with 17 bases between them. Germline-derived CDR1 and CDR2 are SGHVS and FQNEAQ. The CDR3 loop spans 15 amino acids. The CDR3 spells CASSLLGFNSGEQYF. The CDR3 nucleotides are TGTGCCAGCAGCTTATTGGGGTTTAACTCGGGCGAGCAGTACTTC.

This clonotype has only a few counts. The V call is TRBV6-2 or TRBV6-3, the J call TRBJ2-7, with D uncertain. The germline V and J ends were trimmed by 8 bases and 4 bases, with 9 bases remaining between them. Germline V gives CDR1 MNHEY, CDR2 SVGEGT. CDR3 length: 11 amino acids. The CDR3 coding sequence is TGTGCCAGCGGCAGGAGATACGAGCAGTACTTC. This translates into CASGRRYEQYF.

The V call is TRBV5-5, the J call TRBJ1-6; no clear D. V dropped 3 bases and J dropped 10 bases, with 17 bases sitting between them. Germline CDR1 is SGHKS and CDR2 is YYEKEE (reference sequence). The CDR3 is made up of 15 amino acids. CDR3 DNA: TGTGCCAGCAGCTGGACTTCTGAGGTGGGGTCACCCCTCCACTTT. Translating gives CASSWTSEVGSPLHF. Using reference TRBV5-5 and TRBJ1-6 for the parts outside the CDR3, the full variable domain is DAGVTQSPTHLIKTRGQQVTLRCSPISGHKSVSWYQQVLGQGPQFIFQYYEKEERGRGNFPDRFSARQFPNYSSELNVNALLLGDSALYLCASSWTSEVGSPLHFGNGTRLTVT.

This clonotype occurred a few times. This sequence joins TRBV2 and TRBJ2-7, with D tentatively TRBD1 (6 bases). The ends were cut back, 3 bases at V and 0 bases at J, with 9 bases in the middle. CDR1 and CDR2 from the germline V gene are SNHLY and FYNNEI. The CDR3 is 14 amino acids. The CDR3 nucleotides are TGTGCCAGCAGTGAGCAGGGGAGCTCCTACGAGCAGTACTTC. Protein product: CASSEQGSSYEQYF.

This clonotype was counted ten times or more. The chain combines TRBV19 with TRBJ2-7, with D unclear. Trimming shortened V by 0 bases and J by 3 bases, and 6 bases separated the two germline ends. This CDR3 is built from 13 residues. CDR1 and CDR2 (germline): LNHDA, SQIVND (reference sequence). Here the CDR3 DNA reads TGTGCCAGTAGTATAGACCCTGGCTACGAGCAGTACTTC. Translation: CASSIDPGYEQYF.

CDR3 coding DNA: TGTGCCAGCAGCTTACTGGAGACAACTAATGAAAAACTGTTTTTT. Its protein product is CASSLLETTNEKLFF. The chain combines TRBV7-9 with TRBJ1-4; D call uncertain. CDR1 and CDR2 (germline): SEHNR, FQNEAQ (reference sequence). Trimming cost V 2 bases and J 0 bases, with 7 bases left between them. This CDR3 comprises 15 residues.

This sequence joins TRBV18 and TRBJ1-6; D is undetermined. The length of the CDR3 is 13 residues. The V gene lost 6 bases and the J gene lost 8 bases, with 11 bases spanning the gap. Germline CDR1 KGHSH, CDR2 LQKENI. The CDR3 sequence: CASSEAGDSPLHF. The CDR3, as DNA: TGTGCCAGCTCTGAGGCAGGTGATTCACCCCTCCACTTT. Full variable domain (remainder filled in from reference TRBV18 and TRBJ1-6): NAGVMQNPRHLVRRRGQEARLRCSPMKGHSHVYWYRQLPEEGLKFMVYLQKENIIDESGMPKERFSAEFPKEGPSILRIQQVVRGDSAAYFCASSEAGDSPLHFGNGTRLTVT.

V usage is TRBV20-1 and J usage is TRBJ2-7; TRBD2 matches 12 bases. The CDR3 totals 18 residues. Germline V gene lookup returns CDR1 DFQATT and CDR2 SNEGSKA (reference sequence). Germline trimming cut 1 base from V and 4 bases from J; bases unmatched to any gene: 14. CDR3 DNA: TGCAGTGCTAGAGGTTTTGGGCTAGCGGGAGGGCCCGGGTACGAGCAGTACTTC. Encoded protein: CSARGFGLAGGPGYEQYF.

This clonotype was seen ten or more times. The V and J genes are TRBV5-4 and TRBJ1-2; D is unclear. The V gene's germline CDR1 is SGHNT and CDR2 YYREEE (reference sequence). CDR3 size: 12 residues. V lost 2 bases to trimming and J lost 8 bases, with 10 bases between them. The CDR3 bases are TGTGCCAGCAGCTTCGAGATAACGGGCTACACCTTC. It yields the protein CASSFEITGYTF.

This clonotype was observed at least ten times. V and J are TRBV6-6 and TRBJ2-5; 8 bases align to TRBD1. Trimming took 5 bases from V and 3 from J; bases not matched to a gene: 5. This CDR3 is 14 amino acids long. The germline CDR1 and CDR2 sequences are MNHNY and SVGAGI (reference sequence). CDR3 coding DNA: TGTGCCAGCAGTACCTACAGGGGGGAAGAGACCCAGTACTTC. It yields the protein CASSTYRGEETQYF.

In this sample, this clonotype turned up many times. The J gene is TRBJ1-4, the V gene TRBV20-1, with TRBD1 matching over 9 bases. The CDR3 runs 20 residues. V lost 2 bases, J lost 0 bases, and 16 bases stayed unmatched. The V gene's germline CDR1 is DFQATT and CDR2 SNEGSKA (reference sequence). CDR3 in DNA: TGCAGTGCTAGAAAGTATTCCGGGACAGGGATATTTGCAACTAATGAAAAACTGTTTTTT. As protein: CSARKYSGTGIFATNEKLFF.

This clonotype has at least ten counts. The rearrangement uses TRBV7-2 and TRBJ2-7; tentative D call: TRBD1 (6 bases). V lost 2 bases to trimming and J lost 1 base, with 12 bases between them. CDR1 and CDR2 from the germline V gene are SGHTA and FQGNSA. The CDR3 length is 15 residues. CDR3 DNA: TGTGCCAGCAGCTTAAGGGCAGGGGAGTCCTACGAGCAGTACTTC. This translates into CASSLRAGESYEQYF.

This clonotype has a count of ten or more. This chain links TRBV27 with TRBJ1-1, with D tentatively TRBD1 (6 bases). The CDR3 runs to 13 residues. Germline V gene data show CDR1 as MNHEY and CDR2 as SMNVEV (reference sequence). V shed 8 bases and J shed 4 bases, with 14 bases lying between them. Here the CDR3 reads CASGIRGGTEAFF. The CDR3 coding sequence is TGTGCCAGCGGAATCAGGGGAGGCACTGAAGCTTTCTTT.

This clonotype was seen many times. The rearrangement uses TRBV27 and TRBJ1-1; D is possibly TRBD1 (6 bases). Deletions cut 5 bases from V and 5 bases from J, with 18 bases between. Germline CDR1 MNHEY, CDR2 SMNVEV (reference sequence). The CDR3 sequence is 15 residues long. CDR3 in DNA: TGTGCCAGCAGTATTAACAGGGCTCGGCGGACTGAAGCTTTCTTT. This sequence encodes CASSINRARRTEAFF.

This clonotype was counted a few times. CDR3 sequence reads: CASSLGRGRQETQYF. CDR3 coding DNA: TGTGCCAGCAGCCTTGGCAGGGGGCGCCAAGAGACCCAGTACTTC. This chain joins TRBV4-2 and TRBJ2-5; 8 bases map to TRBD1. The junction had 5 bases not matched to a gene; V was cut back by 4 bases and J by 1 base. The CDR3 extends over 15 amino acids. CDR1 LGHNA and CDR2 YNFKEQ come from the germline V gene.

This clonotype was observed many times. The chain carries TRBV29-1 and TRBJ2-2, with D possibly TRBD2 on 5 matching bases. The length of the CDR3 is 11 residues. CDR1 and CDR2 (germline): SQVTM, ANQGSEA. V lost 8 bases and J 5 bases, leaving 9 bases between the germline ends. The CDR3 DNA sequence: TGCAGCTTCCGGGATACCGGGGAGCTGTTTTTT. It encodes CSFRDTGELFF.

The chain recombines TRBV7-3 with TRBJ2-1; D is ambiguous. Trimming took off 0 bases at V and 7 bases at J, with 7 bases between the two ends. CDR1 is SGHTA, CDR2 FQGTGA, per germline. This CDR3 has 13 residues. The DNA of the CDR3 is TGTGCCAGCAGCTTAACGGCCGGAAATGAGCAGTTCTTC. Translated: CASSLTAGNEQFF.

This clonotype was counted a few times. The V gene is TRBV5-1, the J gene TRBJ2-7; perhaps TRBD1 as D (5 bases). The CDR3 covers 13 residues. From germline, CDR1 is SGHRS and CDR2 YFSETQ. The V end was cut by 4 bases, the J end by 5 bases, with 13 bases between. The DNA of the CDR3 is TGCGCCAGCAGCAACTCACAGGTTCACGAGCAGTACTTC. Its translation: CASSNSQVHEQYF.

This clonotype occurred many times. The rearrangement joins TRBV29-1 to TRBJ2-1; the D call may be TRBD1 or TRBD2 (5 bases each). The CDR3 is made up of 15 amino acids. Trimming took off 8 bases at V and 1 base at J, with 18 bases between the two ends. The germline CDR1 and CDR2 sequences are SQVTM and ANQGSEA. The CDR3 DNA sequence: TGCAGCCACCCGGGAAGGGGATGGTCCTACAATGAGCAGTTCTTC. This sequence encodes CSHPGRGWSYNEQFF.

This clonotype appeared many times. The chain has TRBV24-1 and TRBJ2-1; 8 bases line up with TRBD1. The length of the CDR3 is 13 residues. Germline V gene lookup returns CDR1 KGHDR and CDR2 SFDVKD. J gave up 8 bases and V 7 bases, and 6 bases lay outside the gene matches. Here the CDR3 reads CATSLTGVDEQFF. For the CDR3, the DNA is TGTGCCACCAGCCTGACAGGGGTCGATGAGCAGTTCTTC.

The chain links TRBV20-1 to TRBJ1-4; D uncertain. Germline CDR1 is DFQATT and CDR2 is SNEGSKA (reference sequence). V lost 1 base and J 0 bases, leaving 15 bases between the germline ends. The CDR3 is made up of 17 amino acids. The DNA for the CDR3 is TGCAGTGCTAGAGGGGCGAGAGAGATGACAACTAATGAAAAACTGTTTTTT. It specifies CSARGAREMTTNEKLFF.

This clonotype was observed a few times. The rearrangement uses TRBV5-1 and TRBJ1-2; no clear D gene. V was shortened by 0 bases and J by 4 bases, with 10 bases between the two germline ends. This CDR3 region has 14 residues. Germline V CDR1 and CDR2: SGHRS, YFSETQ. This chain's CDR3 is CASSLGQAGYGYTF. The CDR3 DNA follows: TGCGCCAGCAGCTTGGGCCAGGCCGGCTATGGCTACACCTTC.